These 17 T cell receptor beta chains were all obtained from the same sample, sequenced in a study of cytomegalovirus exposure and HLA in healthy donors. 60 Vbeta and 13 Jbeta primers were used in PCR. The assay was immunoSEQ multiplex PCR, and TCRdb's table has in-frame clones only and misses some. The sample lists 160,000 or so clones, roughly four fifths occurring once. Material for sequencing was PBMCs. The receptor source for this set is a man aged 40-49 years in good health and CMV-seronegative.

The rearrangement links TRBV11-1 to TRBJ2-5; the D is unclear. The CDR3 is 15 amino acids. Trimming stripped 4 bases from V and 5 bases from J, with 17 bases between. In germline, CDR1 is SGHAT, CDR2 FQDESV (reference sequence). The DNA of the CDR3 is TGTGCCAGCAGCTCGGAGCGTTTCCTGTCGGAGACCCAGTACTTC. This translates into CASSSERFLSETQYF. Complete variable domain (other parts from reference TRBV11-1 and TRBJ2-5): EAEVAQSPRYKITEKSQAVAFWCDPISGHATLYWYRQILGQGPELLVQFQDESVVDDSQLPKDRFSAERLKGVDSTLKIQPAELGDSAMYLCASSSERFLSETQYFGPGTRLLVL.

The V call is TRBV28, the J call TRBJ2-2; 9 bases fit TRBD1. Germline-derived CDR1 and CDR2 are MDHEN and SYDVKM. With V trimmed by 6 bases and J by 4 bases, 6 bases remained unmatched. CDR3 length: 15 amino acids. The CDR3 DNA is TGTGCCAGCAGCTCCCACAGGGGGCCCACCGGGGAGCTGTTTTTT. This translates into CASSSHRGPTGELFF. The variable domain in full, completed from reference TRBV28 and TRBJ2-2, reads DVKVTQSSRYLVKRTGEKVFLECVQDMDHENMFWYRQDPGLGLRLIYFSYDVKMKEKGDIPEGYSVSREKKERFSLILESASTNQTSMYLCASSSHRGPTGELFFGEGSRLTVL.

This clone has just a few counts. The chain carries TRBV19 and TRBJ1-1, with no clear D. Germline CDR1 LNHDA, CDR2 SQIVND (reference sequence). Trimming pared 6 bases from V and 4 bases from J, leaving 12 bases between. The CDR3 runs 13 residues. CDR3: CASSFPGGTEAFF. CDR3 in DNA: TGTGCCAGTAGCTTCCCGGGTGGCACTGAAGCTTTCTTT.

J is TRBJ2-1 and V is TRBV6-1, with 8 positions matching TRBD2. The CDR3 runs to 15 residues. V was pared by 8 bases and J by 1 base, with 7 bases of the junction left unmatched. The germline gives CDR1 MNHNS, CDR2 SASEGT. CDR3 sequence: CASGQLAESYNEQFF. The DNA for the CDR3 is TGTGCCAGCGGCCAACTAGCGGAGTCCTACAATGAGCAGTTCTTC.

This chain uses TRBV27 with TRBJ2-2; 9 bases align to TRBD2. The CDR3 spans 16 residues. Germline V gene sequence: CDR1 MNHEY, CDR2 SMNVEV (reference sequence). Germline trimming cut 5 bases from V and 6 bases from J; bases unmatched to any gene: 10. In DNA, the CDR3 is TGTGCCAGCAGTATAGCGGGGGCTGGTCCCGCCGGGGAGCTGTTTTTT. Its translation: CASSIAGAGPAGELFF.

The chain's CDR3 is CASSLLQGRHGYTF. CDR3 DNA: TGTGCCAGCAGCCTACTACAGGGGCGGCATGGCTACACCTTC. The chain carries TRBV27 and TRBJ1-2, with 7 bases lining up with TRBD1. The CDR3 extends over 14 amino acids. CDR1 is MNHEY, CDR2 SMNVEV, per germline (reference sequence). The V segment lost 6 bases and the J segment 6 bases; nucleotides outside the gene matches: 10.

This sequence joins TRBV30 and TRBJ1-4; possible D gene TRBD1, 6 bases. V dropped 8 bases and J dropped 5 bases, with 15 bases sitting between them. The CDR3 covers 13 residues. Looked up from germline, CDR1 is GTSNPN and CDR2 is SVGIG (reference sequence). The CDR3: CAGFRDNNEKLFF. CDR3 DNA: TGTGCCGGTTTCCGGGACAACAATGAAAAACTGTTTTTT.

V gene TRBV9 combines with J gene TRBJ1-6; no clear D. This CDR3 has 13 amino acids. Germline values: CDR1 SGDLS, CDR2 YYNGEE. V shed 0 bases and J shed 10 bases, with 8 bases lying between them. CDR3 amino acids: CASSVDENSPLHF. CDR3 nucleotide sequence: TGTGCCAGCAGCGTAGATGAGAACTCACCCCTCCACTTT.

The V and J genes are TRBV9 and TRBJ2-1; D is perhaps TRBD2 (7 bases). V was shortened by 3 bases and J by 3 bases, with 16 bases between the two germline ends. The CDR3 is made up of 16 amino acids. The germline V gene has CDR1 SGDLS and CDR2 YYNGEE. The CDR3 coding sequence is TGTGCCAGCAGCGCACCCGGGGGGCCTGGCTACAATGAGCAGTTCTTC. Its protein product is CASSAPGGPGYNEQFF.

The CDR3 protein is CASSLVGGSYEQYF. CDR3 coding DNA: TGTGCCAGCAGCTTGGTCGGCGGATCCTACGAGCAGTACTTC. The chain uses TRBV5-4 and TRBJ2-5, with unresolved D. The end of the DNA aligns better with TRBJ2-7, so the J call may be wrong. CDR1 and CDR2 (germline): SGHNT, YYREEE (reference sequence). This CDR3 has 14 amino acids.

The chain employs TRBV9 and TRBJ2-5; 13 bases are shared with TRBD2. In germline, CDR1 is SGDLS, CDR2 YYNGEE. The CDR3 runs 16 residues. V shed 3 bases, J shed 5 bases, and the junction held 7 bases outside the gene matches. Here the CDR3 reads CASSAGLAGVGETQYF. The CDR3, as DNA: TGTGCCAGCAGCGCCGGACTAGCGGGGGTAGGGGAGACCCAGTACTTC.

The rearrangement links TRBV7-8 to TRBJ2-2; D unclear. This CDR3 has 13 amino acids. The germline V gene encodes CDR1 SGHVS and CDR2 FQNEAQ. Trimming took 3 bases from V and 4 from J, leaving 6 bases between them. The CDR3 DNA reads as TGTGCCAGCAGCTTCGGTCTCACCGGGGAGCTGTTTTTT. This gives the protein CASSFGLTGELFF.

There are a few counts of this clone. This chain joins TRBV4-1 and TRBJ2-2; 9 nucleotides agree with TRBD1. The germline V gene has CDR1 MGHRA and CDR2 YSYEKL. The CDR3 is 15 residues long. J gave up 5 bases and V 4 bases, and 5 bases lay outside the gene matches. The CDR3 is CASSPRDRETGELFF. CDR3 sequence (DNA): TGCGCCAGCAGCCCCCGGGACAGGGAAACCGGGGAGCTGTTTTTT.

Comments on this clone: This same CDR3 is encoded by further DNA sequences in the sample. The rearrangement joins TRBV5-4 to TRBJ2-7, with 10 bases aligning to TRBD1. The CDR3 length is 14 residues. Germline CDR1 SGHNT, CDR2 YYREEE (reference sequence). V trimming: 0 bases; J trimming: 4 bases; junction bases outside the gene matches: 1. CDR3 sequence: CASSLGQGAYEQYF. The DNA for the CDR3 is TGTGCCAGCAGCTTGGGACAGGGGGCTTACGAGCAGTACTTC.

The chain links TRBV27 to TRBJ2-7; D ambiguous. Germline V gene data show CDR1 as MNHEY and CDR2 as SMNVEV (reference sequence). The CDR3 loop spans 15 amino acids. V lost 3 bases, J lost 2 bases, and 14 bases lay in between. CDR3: CASSLKERSAYEQYF. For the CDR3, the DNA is TGTGCCAGCAGTTTGAAAGAACGGTCCGCCTACGAGCAGTACTTC.

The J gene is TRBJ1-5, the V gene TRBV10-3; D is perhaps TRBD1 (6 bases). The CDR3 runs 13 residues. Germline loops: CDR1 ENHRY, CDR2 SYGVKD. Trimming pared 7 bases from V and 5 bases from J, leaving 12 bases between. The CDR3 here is CAITDSRDQPQHF. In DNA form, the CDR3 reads TGTGCCATCACGGACAGTCGAGATCAGCCCCAGCATTTT.

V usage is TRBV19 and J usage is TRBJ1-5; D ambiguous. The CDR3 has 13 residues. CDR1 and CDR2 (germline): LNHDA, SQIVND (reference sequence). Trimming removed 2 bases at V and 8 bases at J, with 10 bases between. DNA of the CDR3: TGTGCCAGTAGTATAAATAGGGAGGAGCCCCAGCATTTT. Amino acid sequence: CASSINREEPQHF.